Listed here is a single T cell receptor (beta chain). As yet, its antigen is unknown. The data are from a study of vaccination effects on CD4 cells after COVID-19. The protocol was immunoSEQ multiplex PCR, while the TCRdb copy is restricted to in-frame clones and leaves out a portion. Of some 70,000 clones listed, over 70% were seen once; the top ten hold about 12%. The study, taken as a whole, reports: There was marked clonal contraction among infection- and vaccine-induced clones late after vaccination.

Germline V CDR1 and CDR2: SGHDN, FVKESK. V dropped 5 bases and J dropped 6 bases, with 14 bases sitting between them. This CDR3 has 14 amino acids. ViraFEST expansion of antigen-specific CD4+ T cells with viral peptide pools preceded sequencing. The culture ran for 10 to 11 days, and then CD4+ T cells were isolated. Vaccinated participants had no history of SARS-CoV-2 infection and tested negative for nucleocapsid antibodies. The sample in question was CD4+ T cells from PBMCs cultured with SARS-CoV-2 spike peptides, obtained before COVID-19 vaccination. This receptor was identified in a human donor who received a COVID-19 vaccine. V gene TRBV14 combines with J gene TRBJ2-1; a possible D gene is TRBD2 (6 bases). For the CDR3, the DNA is TGTGCCAGCAGCACACGGGACTTTTCCAATGAGCAGTTCTTC. As protein: CASSTRDFSNEQFF.